This T cell receptor (beta chain) emerged from a study of cytomegalovirus exposure and HLA in healthy donors. PCR involved 60 Vbeta and 13 Jbeta primers. Only in-frame clones appear in the TCRdb table, and some are missing; sequencing was by immunoSEQ multiplex PCR. The sample contains about 130,000 clones, approximately 79% of which appear only once. The CDR3 loop spans 11 amino acids. V was pared by 10 bases and J by 8 bases, with 11 bases between. Germline V CDR1 and CDR2: MNHEY, SVGAGI. The specimen was PBMCs. The source of this sequence is a man aged 25-45 years in good health and CMV-seronegative. The chain recombines TRBV6-5 with TRBJ1-4; D not certain. In DNA form, the CDR3 reads TGTGCCACGGGAGTTGGAGAAAAACTGTTTTTT. As protein: CATGVGEKLFF.